This passage covers 24 T cell receptor beta chains from one sample sequenced in a study of beta chain features in type 1 diabetes. These receptors are not linked to any known antigen. Notes on the study in general: Moderate but significant shortening of TCRB CDR3s was recorded in all four CD4+ subsets from Type 1 diabetes patients.

All of the isolated RNA was reverse transcribed, so expressed TCRB transcripts were sequenced. TCRdb's table, derived via immunoSEQ multiplex PCR, lists solely in-frame clones and lacks some. This table holds some 640,000 clones, over 11% found once. The sample consisted of naive CD4+ T cells from blood. The receptors were sampled from a man aged 18-30 years with type 1 diabetes.

As concerns this clone: Other nucleotide sequences from this sample produce the same CDR3. V is TRBV9 and J is TRBJ1-2, with TRBD1 matching 11 bases. The length of the CDR3 is 14 residues. Trimming took 2 bases from V and 5 from J; bases not matched to a gene: 2. The V gene's germline CDR1 is SGDLS and CDR2 YYNGEE. The CDR3 bases are TGTGCCAGCAGCGTTGGACAGGGGGCATATGGCTACACCTTC. Translation gives CASSVGQGAYGYTF.

This clone has a handful of counts. The chain is built from TRBV4-3 and TRBJ1-5; D call uncertain. The CDR3 extends over 13 amino acids. Trimming pared 1 base from V and 4 bases from J, leaving 5 bases between. CDR1 is LGHNA and CDR2 is YSLEER in the germline V gene. The CDR3, as DNA: TGCGCCAGCAGCCAAGCCTTTAATCAGCCCCAGCATTTT. This translates into CASSQAFNQPQHF.

V is TRBV7-9 and J is TRBJ2-5, with 7 nucleotides matching TRBD2. There are 16 residues in the CDR3. The ends lost 0 bases at V and 3 bases at J; junction bases unmatched: 7. Germline V gene lookup returns CDR1 SEHNR and CDR2 FQNEAQ (reference sequence). CDR3 sequence reads: CASSLAGAGREETQYF. The CDR3 nucleotides are TGTGCCAGCAGCTTAGCTGGAGCGGGAAGGGAAGAGACCCAGTACTTC. Drawing the rest from reference TRBV7-9 and TRBJ2-5, the complete variable domain is DTGVSQNPRHKITKRGQNVTFRCDPISEHNRLYWYRQTLGQGPEFLTYFQNEAQLEKSRLLSDRFSAERPKGSFSTLEIQRTEQGDSAMYLCASSLAGAGREETQYFGPGTRLLVL.

This clone appeared a few times. The chain links TRBV2 to TRBJ2-3; TRBD2 agrees at 12 bases. The CDR3 totals 16 residues. CDR1 and CDR2 from the germline V gene are SNHLY and FYNNEI. V lost 5 bases to trimming and J lost 2 bases; unmatched junction nucleotides: 5. The CDR3 sequence: CASSIRLAGVTDTQYF. The CDR3 bases are TGTGCCAGCAGTATCCGACTAGCGGGAGTCACAGATACGCAGTATTTT.

The genes are TRBV5-1 and TRBJ1-1; D is ambiguous. The V gene's germline CDR1 is SGHRS and CDR2 YFSETQ. The CDR3 consists of 14 residues. Trimming took off 0 bases at V and 1 base at J, with 7 bases between the two ends. The CDR3 bases are TGCGCCAGCAGCTTGGGGGAGGAGAACACTGAAGCTTTCTTT. This sequence encodes CASSLGEENTEAFF.

This sequence joins TRBV30 and TRBJ2-7; unclear D gene. This CDR3 comprises 12 residues. The ends were cut back, 4 bases at V and 1 base at J, with 8 bases in the middle. In germline, CDR1 is GTSNPN, CDR2 SVGIG (reference sequence). The CDR3 is CAWNLGSYEQYF. CDR3 nucleotide sequence: TGTGCCTGGAACCTCGGGTCCTACGAGCAGTACTTC.

The chain has TRBV6-5 and TRBJ2-7; 8 nucleotides match TRBD2. Per germline, CDR1 MNHEY and CDR2 SVGAGI. The CDR3 loop spans 14 amino acids. The trim removed 7 bases at V and 6 bases at J, leaving 11 bases unmatched. CDR3 nucleotides: TGTGCCAGCATCCCAGGTCCGGGAGGGACCGAGCAGTACTTC. As protein: CASIPGPGGTEQYF.

The V call is TRBV18, the J call TRBJ2-4; 7 bases line up with TRBD2. Trimming cost V 2 bases and J 6 bases; bases outside gene matches: 7. CDR3 length equals 15 residues. From germline, CDR1 is KGHSH and CDR2 LQKENI. In DNA, the CDR3 is TGTGCCAGCTCACCAGACCCGGGGGGAAGAAACATTCAGTACTTC. Protein: CASSPDPGGRNIQYF.

This clone was observed a few times. This sample also contains other DNA sequences that code for the same CDR3. The chain employs TRBV30 and TRBJ2-7, with D hard to call. The V end lost 0 bases, the J end lost 0 bases, and 3 bases lay between the germline ends. The CDR3 extends over 12 amino acids. Germline lookup yields CDR1 GTSNPN and CDR2 SVGIG (reference sequence). CDR3 sequence (DNA): TGTGCCTGGAGTGTAAACTCCTACGAGCAGTACTTC. Its translation: CAWSVNSYEQYF.

This chain links TRBV10-3 with TRBJ1-1, with D tentatively TRBD1 (5 bases). Germline CDR1 and CDR2: ENHRY and SYGVKD. Trimming took off 5 bases at V and 2 bases at J, with 9 bases between the two ends. The CDR3 sequence is 13 residues long. CDR3 region: CAISPGVNTEAFF. The DNA for the CDR3 is TGTGCCATCAGTCCGGGGGTTAACACTGAAGCTTTCTTT.

The chain carries TRBV10-1 and TRBJ2-3; D unclear. Germline loops: CDR1 WNHNN, CDR2 SYGVQD (reference sequence). Trimming left V 6 bases short and J 0 bases short, with 13 bases between. CDR3 length: 15 residues. In DNA, the CDR3 is TGCGCCAGCAGCCACTTAGGAGAGAGCACAGATACGCAGTATTTT. Protein: CASSHLGESTDTQYF.

The chain recombines TRBV27 with TRBJ2-7, with D perhaps matching TRBD2 (5 bases). The germline gives CDR1 MNHEY, CDR2 SMNVEV (reference sequence). The V end lost 1 base, the J end lost 1 base, and 11 bases lay between the germline ends. The CDR3 sequence is 15 residues long. CDR3: CASSLLGSSSYEQYF. CDR3 DNA: TGTGCCAGCAGTTTATTGGGGAGTAGTTCCTACGAGCAGTACTTC.

This clone showed up just a few times. The chain links TRBV29-1 to TRBJ1-4; D is possibly TRBD1 (6 bases). The CDR3 totals 15 residues. V was pared by 7 bases and J by 0 bases, with 15 bases between. Germline assignment: CDR1 SQVTM and CDR2 ANQGSEA. CDR3 sequence: CSAAGATATNEKLFF. The CDR3 DNA is TGCAGCGCCGCAGGGGCGACAGCAACTAATGAAAAACTGTTTTTT.

This chain joins TRBV28 and TRBJ2-6, with 11 bases fitting TRBD1. V was clipped by 5 bases and J by 2 bases; unmatched bases: 5. This CDR3 region has 17 residues. Germline V gene lookup returns CDR1 MDHEN and CDR2 SYDVKM. Here the CDR3 DNA reads TGTGCCAGCAGTGGGGGACAGGGGGTAACTGGGGCCAACGTCCTGACTTTC. Residues: CASSGGQGVTGANVLTF.

V is TRBV11-2 and J is TRBJ1-1; no clear D. Trimming removed 0 bases at V and 1 base at J, with 15 bases between. Germline V gene sequence: CDR1 SGHAT, CDR2 FQNNGV. The CDR3 extends over 17 amino acids. CDR3 sequence reads: CASSLDGYRARNTEAFF. DNA for the CDR3: TGTGCCAGCAGCTTAGATGGGTATCGGGCGAGGAACACTGAAGCTTTCTTT.

This clone turned up a few times. The J gene is TRBJ1-2, the V gene TRBV14; unclear D gene. The germline CDR1 and CDR2 sequences are SGHDN and FVKESK. Trimming pared 4 bases from V and 2 bases from J, leaving 14 bases between. The CDR3 loop spans 15 amino acids. CDR3 amino acids: CASSPLGRSNYGYTF. DNA of the CDR3: TGTGCCAGCAGCCCCCTCGGCAGATCGAACTATGGCTACACCTTC.

This clone was seen more than once but under ten times. The chain joins TRBV5-1 to TRBJ2-1; 13 bases are a match to TRBD2. From germline, CDR1 is SGHRS and CDR2 YFSETQ. The CDR3 is made up of 16 amino acids. J gave up 9 bases and V 4 bases, and 10 bases lay outside the gene matches. Here the CDR3 DNA reads TGCGCCAGCAGCAGCGTAGGACTAGCGGGAGAACTTGAGCAGTTCTTC. Amino acid sequence: CASSSVGLAGELEQFF.

The chain combines TRBV7-2 with TRBJ2-5; D is ambiguous. V was trimmed by 4 bases and J by 5 bases, leaving 8 bases between them. The V gene's germline CDR1 is SGHTA and CDR2 FQGNSA. This CDR3 has 12 residues. The CDR3, as DNA: TGTGCCAGCAGCTCCCCCGTGGAGACCCAGTACTTC. This encodes CASSSPVETQYF.

The chain recombines TRBV9 with TRBJ2-5, with no clear D. CDR1 is SGDLS, CDR2 YYNGEE, per germline. V lost 4 bases, J lost 5 bases, and 18 bases lay in between. The CDR3 has 15 residues. CDR3 residues: CASSKRSTSQETQYF. For the CDR3, the DNA is TGTGCCAGCAGCAAACGATCGACCAGCCAGGAGACCCAGTACTTC.

The genes are TRBV18 and TRBJ2-1, with 10 positions matching TRBD2. V trimming: 2 bases; J trimming: 7 bases; junction bases outside the gene matches: 5. Germline V lookup: CDR1 KGHSH, CDR2 LQKENI. The CDR3 runs to 15 residues. In nucleotides, the CDR3 is TGTGCCAGCTCACCAGGGACTAGCGTGAGAAATGAGCAGTTCTTC. Translated, it gives CASSPGTSVRNEQFF.

The chain is built from TRBV4-3 and TRBJ1-1; D uncertain. The V end lost 4 bases, the J end lost 6 bases, and 9 bases lay between the germline ends. CDR1 is LGHNA and CDR2 is YSLEER in the germline V gene. This CDR3 has 12 residues. The CDR3 loop is CASSRSGSEAFF. The CDR3 DNA follows: TGCGCCAGCAGCCGTAGTGGGTCTGAAGCTTTCTTT.

This clone was recorded a few times. The CDR3 nucleotides read TGTGCCAGCAGAACGGGACTAGCGGGAGCCAATGAGCAGTTCTTC. Its protein is CASRTGLAGANEQFF. The V gene is TRBV6-5, the J gene TRBJ2-1; 14 bases align to TRBD2. Germline values: CDR1 MNHEY, CDR2 SVGAGI. The CDR3 covers 15 residues. Losses at the gene ends were 6 bases for V and 6 bases for J; bases not matched to a gene: 4.

This chain uses TRBV5-1 with TRBJ2-5; D is unclear. The CDR3 runs 12 residues. Trimming left V 4 bases short and J 0 bases short, with 4 bases between. CDR1 is SGHRS and CDR2 is YFSETQ in the germline V gene. CDR3 in DNA: TGCGCCAGCAGCCGCCACCAAGAGACCCAGTACTTC. Its protein product is CASSRHQETQYF.

This clone was recorded a few times. The V gene is TRBV5-4, the J gene TRBJ2-5; D gene unclear. Looked up from germline, CDR1 is SGHNT and CDR2 is YYREEE (reference sequence). The V end was cut by 5 bases, the J end by 5 bases, with 13 bases between. This CDR3 has 13 amino acids. CDR3 sequence: CASRESPGETQYF. In DNA form, the CDR3 reads TGTGCCAGCAGGGAATCTCCTGGCGAGACCCAGTACTTC.